This TCR beta chain was sequenced for a study of shared clonotypes between healthy human individuals. Study-level results: In general, naive subsets displayed greater estimated richness than memory subsets did.

Each sample came from a Caucasian adult donor living in Nashville, Tennessee. Profiling relied on immunoSEQ multiplex PCR, and the TCRdb table lists in-frame clones only, not all of them. The data show millions of clones, just over 90% seen once. As to this clone: No antigen is known for it.

CDR1 is LNHDA and CDR2 is SQIVND in the germline V gene (reference sequence). The V and J ends lost 4 bases and 8 bases respectively, with 17 bases between them. The CDR3 is 14 residues long. The TCR originated in a young man in good health. Some clones in this sample may be carry-over from other donors' samples. The V gene is TRBV19, the J gene TRBJ1-1, with D possibly TRBD1 on 5 matching bases. The specimen was naive CD4+ T cells from PBMCs. The sample's subset: CD45RA+ positively selected. CDR3 coding DNA: TGTGCCAGTAGTACATTCAGGGTGAGCTCCGAAGCTTTCTTT. Translated: CASSTFRVSSEAFF.